This T cell receptor (beta chain) is drawn from a study of cytomegalovirus exposure and HLA in healthy donors. Of note for this clone: As yet, its antigen is unknown.

Primers: 60 Vbeta forward and 13 Jbeta reverse. Profiled with immunoSEQ multiplex PCR; TCRdb holds only in-frame clones, not every one. The data hold 90,000 to 110,000 clones, with roughly 13% observed a single time. Overall study results and limits: A later analysis linked roughly 17,000 TCR beta sequences to HLA alleles at 0.05 false discovery rate.

Specimen: PBMCs. This TCR was recovered from a middle-aged man in good health and CMV-seropositive.

The CDR3 DNA sequence: TGTGCCAGTAGTGGCTCCACTAACCCACTAGCCAAAAACATTCAGTACTTC. The encoded protein is CASSGSTNPLAKNIQYF. The chain employs TRBV19 and TRBJ2-4; the D is unclear. This CDR3 contains 17 residues. Trimming left V 5 bases short and J 0 bases short, with 17 bases between. The germline gives CDR1 LNHDA, CDR2 SQIVND (reference sequence).